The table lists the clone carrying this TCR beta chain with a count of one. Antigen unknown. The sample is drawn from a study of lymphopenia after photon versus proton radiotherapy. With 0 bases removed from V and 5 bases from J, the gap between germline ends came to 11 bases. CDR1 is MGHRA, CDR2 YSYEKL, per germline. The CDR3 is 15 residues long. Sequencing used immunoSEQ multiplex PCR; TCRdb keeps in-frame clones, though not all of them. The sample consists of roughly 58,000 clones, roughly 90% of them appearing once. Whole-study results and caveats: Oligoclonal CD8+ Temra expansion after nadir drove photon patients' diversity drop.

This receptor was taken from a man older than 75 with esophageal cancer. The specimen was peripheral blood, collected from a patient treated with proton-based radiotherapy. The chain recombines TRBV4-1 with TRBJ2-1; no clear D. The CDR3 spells CASSQDHLGDNEQFF. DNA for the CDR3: TGCGCCAGCAGCCAAGATCATCTTGGAGACAATGAGCAGTTCTTC.